Listed here is a single T cell receptor beta chain. The antigen it recognizes is unknown. Base qualities are not recorded, but no much larger clone differs from it by a single base. Reading the germline V gene (reference sequence) gives CDR1 LNHDA and CDR2 SQIVND. V is trimmed back by 5 bases and J by 3 bases, and the junction contains 5 bases that no gene match accounts for. Reading from cysteine to phenylalanine, the CDR3 counts 15 amino acids. The kept DNA is CDR3 alone, 45 bases in frame from the first base. Genomic DNA was extracted from sorted cells for sequencing of the TCRbeta CDR3 region. The immunoSEQ Assay was used for sequencing of TCRbeta CDR3 regions. In TCRdb, the immuneACCESS table is reduced to in-frame sequences with V and J assigned. These tables do not hold every clone; where another copy was compared, an unresolved V gene accounts for under half, and the others remain unexplained. The sample data list 60,000 or so clones, and 85% to 95% of these were observed just once. The ten top clones hold 15% to 20% of the sample.

This record belongs to a study of OX40 agonist ivuxolimab in advanced cancers. Broadly, across the study: Ivuxolimab was a fully human IgG2 agonistic monoclonal antibody targeting the costimulatory receptor OX40 (CD134). The point of sequencing TCRbeta in the periphery was to test whether ivuxolimab changed TCR sequence diversity and drove clonal T-cell expansion. Among the roughly 52 dose-escalation patients, approximately 20 had hepatocellular carcinoma, 15 or so melanoma, 9 renal cell carcinoma and 9 head and neck cancer. Partial responses occurred in three dose-escalation patients, of whom one had hepatocellular carcinoma and two had cutaneous melanoma. The paper describes the monotherapy dose-escalation part (N of about 47 patients) of the phase I trial of ivuxolimab. The dose-escalation cohort was roughly 87% male with a mean age of approximately 60 years, ranging from roughly 20 to 80. Prior anti-PD-1, anti-PD-L1 or anti-CTLA-4 therapy was permitted, and less than 45% of dose-escalation patients had received checkpoint inhibitors. Intravenous ivuxolimab was administered to patients every 2 weeks at six dose levels: 0.01, 0.1, 0.3, 1.5, 3 and 10 mg/kg. The paper as a whole reports these results and caveats: Antigen specificity was not determined for the clonally expanded peripheral T cells. Low levels of normalized T-cell clonal expansion were also seen in some nonresponding patients. After ivuxolimab, expanded clones were on average more numerous among CD8+ T cells than among CD4+ T cells. In the 0.1-3.0 mg/kg groups, partial responders were among the patients with the lowest normalized peripheral clonal expansion, particularly in CD8+ T cells. At doses from 0.1 to 3.0 mg/kg, clonal expansion was seen in both CD4+ and CD8+ blood T cells between baseline and week 6.

Patients with autoimmune disease history or receiving systemic immunosuppression were excluded from the trial. Peripheral blood for TCR sequencing was collected from all dose cohorts at baseline, on cycle 4 day 1, and on cycle 7 day 1. The samples were taken from a phase I, first-in-human, multicenter, open-label dose-escalation trial of ivuxolimab. Adults with locally advanced or metastatic head and neck squamous cell, hepatocellular, melanoma or renal cell carcinoma were enrolled in the trial. Before TCR sequencing, CD4+ and CD8+ T cells were separately sorted from peripheral blood. The input for sequencing was CD4+ or CD8+ T cells sorted from blood, taken in a trial of the OX40 agonist ivuxolimab. The sequence was collected from an adult with an advanced solid tumor such as melanoma, head and neck, liver or kidney cancer. The sequence is built from TRBV19 and TRBJ2-7, with TRBD1 identical over 12 junction bases. DNA sequence: TGTGCCAGTAGTCCGGGACAGGGGGCTTTCTACGAGCAGTACTTC. This gives the protein CASSPGQGAFYEQYF.